This T cell receptor (beta chain) comes out of a study of T-cell memory formation after mild COVID-19. Across the study: There were largely donor-specific TCR clusters. General study results and limits: For contracting clones, CD4+ ones sat mainly in CM and EM, CD8+ in EMRA.

As regards this clonotype: The antigen is unknown.

In TCRdb, the 5' RACE reads were re-called with MiXCR into one record per CDR3 protein. Of 150,000 or so distinct CDR3 sequences listed, around 15% are singletons. CDR1 is SGHKS and CDR2 is YYEKEE in the germline V gene (reference sequence). CDR3 length: 14 amino acids. The V and J ends lost 0 bases and 4 bases respectively, with 9 bases between them. This sequence joins TRBV5-5 and TRBJ2-3, with D tentatively TRBD2 (5 bases). The TCR originated in an adult woman who had mild COVID-19 (a few samples of this study predate the infection). Cell type and time point are not known. Sequencing was performed on PBMCs or a T cell subset sorted from them (not recorded which). CDR3 loop: CASSLDLAADTQYF. The CDR3 DNA reads as TGTGCCAGCAGCTTGGACCTAGCTGCAGATACGCAGTATTTT.